This T cell receptor beta chain was documented in a study of identical twins. TCRdb reprocessed the 5' RACE reads with MiXCR, giving one entry per CDR3 protein. The sample yields some 500,000 distinct CDR3 sequences, about 20% seen once. The CDR3 contains 14 residues. Germline V CDR1 and CDR2: MNHEY, SVGAGI. The ends lost 7 bases at V and 10 bases at J; junction bases unmatched: 15. The sample also formed part of further work on T cells expressing NK-cell markers.

Sequenced material: CD4+ T cells sorted from blood. The chain is built from TRBV6-5 and TRBJ1-1; 7 bases match TRBD1. This TCR derives from a woman under 30 in good health. The CDR3 DNA reads TGTGCCAGCATTAAACAGGGGATGGTAACGCGAGCTTTCTTT. It specifies CASIKQGMVTRAFF.